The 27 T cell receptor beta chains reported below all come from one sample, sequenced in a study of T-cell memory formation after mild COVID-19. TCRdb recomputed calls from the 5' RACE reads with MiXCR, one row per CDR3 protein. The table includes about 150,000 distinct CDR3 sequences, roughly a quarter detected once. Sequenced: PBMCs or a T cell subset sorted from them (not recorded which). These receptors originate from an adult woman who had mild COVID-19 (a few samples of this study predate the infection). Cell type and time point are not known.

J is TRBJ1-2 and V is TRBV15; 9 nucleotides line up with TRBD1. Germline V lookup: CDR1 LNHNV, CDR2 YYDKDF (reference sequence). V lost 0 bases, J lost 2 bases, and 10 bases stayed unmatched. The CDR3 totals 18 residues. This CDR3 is CATSRDLSGTGLNYGYTF. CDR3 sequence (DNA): TGTGCCACCAGCAGAGACCTAAGTGGGACAGGGTTAAACTATGGCTACACCTTC. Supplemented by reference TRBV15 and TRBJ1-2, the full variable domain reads DAMVIQNPRYQVTQFGKPVTLSCSQTLNHNVMYWYQQKSSQAPKLLFHYYDKDFNNEADTPDNFQSRRPNTSFCFLDIRSPGLGDTAMYLCATSRDLSGTGLNYGYTFGSGTRLTVV.

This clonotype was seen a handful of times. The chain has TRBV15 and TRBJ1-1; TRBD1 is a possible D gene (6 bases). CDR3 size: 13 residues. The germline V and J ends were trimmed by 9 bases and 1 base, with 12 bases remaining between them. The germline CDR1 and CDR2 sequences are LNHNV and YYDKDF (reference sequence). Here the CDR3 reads CATAGGGNTEAFF. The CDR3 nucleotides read TGTGCCACGGCGGGGGGCGGGAACACTGAAGCTTTCTTT.

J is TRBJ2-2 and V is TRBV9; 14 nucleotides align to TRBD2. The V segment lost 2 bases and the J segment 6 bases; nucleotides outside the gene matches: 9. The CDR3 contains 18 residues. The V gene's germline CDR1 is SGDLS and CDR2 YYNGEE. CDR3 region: CASSVHGTSGSFSGELFF. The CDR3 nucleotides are TGTGCCAGCAGCGTTCATGGGACTAGCGGGAGTTTCTCCGGGGAGCTGTTTTTT.

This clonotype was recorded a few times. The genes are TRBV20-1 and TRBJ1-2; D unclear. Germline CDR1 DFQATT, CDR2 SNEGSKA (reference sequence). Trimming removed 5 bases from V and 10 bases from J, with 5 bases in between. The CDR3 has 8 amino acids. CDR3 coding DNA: TGCAGTGCTGGGGACTACACCTTC. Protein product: CSAGDYTF.

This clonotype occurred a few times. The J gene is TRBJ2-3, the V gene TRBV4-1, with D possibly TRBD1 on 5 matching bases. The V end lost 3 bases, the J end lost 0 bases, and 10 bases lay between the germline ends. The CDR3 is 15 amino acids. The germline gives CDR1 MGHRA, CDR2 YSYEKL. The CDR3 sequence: CASSHPQGSTDTQYF. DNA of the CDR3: TGCGCCAGCAGCCACCCCCAGGGAAGCACAGATACGCAGTATTTT.

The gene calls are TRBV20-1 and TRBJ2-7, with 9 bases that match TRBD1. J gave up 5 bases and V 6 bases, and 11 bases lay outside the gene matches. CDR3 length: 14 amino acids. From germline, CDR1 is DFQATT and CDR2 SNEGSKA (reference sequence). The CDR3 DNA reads TGCAGTGCCACTTCCGGGACAGGGTTGGACGAGCAGTACTTC. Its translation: CSATSGTGLDEQYF.

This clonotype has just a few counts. DNA for the CDR3: TGCGCCAGCAGCCAAGTCGGCCGGGGAAACACTGAAGCTTTCTTT. Translating it yields CASSQVGRGNTEAFF. The rearrangement joins TRBV4-1 to TRBJ1-1, with no clear D. V gave up 1 base and J gave up 2 bases, with 11 bases separating them. Germline values: CDR1 MGHRA, CDR2 YSYEKL. The CDR3 spans 15 residues.

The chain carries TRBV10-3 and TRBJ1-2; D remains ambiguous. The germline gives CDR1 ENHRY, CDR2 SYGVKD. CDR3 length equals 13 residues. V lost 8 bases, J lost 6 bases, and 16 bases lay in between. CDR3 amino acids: CAIGQDPRDGYTF. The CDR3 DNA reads TGTGCCATCGGTCAGGACCCTAGGGATGGCTACACCTTC.

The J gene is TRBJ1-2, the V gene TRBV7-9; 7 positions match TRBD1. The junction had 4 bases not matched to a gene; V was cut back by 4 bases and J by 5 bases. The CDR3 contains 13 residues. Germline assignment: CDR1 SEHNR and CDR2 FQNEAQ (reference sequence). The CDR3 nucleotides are TGTGCCAGCAGCTCTTACAGGGGTTATGGCTACACCTTC. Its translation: CASSSYRGYGYTF.

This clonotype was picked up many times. CDR3 loop: CAWSDGRKSEQFF. The CDR3 DNA is TGTGCCTGGAGTGACGGGCGTAAGAGTGAGCAGTTCTTC. The rearrangement joins TRBV30 to TRBJ2-1, with D hard to call. The CDR3 sequence is 13 residues long. Germline V CDR1 and CDR2: GTSNPN, SVGIG (reference sequence). V dropped 1 base and J dropped 9 bases, with 13 bases sitting between them.

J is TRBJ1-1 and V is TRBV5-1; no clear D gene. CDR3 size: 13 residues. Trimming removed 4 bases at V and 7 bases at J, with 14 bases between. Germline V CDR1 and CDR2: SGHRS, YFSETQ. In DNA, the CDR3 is TGCGCCAGCAGCCCACTCGGCGACTTTGAAGCTTTCTTT. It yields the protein CASSPLGDFEAFF.

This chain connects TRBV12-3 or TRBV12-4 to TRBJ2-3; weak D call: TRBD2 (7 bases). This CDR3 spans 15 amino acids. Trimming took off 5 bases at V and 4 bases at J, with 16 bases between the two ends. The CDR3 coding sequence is TGTGCCAGCAGTAGTCCGGGGGGCGAGGCAGATACGCAGTATTTT. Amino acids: CASSSPGGEADTQYF.

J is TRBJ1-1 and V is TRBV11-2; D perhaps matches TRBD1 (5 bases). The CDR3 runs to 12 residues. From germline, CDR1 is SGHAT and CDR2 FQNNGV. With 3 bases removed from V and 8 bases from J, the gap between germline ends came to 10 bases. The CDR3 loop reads CASSLGPEEAFF. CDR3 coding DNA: TGTGCCAGCAGCTTGGGACCTGAAGAAGCTTTCTTT. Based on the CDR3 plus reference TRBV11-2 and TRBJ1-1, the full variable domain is EAGVAQSPRYKIIEKRQSVAFWCNPISGHATLYWYQQILGQGPKLLIQFQNNGVVDDSQLPKDRFSAERLKGVDSTLKIQPAKLEDSAVYLCASSLGPEEAFFGQGTRLTVV.

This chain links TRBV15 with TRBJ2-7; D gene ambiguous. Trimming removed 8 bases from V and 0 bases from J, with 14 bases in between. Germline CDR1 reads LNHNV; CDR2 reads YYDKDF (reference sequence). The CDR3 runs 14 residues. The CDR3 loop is CATAGSVPSYEQYF. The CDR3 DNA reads TGTGCCACCGCCGGCAGCGTCCCCTCCTACGAGCAGTACTTC.

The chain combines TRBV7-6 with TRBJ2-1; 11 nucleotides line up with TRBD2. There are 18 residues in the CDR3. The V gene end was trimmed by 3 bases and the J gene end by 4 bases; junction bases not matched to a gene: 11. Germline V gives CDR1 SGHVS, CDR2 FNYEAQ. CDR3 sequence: CASSFGPSTSGVYNEQFF. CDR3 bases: TGTGCCAGCAGCTTTGGACCCTCGACTAGCGGGGTGTACAATGAGCAGTTCTTC.

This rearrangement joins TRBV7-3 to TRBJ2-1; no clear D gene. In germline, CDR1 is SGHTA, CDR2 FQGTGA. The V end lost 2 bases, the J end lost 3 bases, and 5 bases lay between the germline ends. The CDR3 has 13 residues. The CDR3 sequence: CASSLDVYNEQFF. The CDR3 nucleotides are TGTGCCAGCAGCTTAGATGTCTACAATGAGCAGTTCTTC.

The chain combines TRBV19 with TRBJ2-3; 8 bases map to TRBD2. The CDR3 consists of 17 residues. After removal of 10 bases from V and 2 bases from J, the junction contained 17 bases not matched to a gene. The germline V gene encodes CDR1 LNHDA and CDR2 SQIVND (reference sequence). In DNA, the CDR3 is TGTGCCACCGCCGGGGGGGAGGGCCCCCTTAACACAGATACGCAGTATTTT. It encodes CATAGGEGPLNTDTQYF.

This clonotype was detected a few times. The CDR3: CASSLAPGGSYEQYF. The CDR3 DNA is TGTGCCAGCAGCCTGGCACCCGGGGGATCCTACGAGCAGTACTTC. The chain combines TRBV7-9 with TRBJ2-7; the D gene is possibly TRBD2 (6 bases). The CDR3 is made up of 15 amino acids. V gave up 5 bases and J gave up 1 base, with 15 bases separating them. The germline CDR1 and CDR2 sequences are SEHNR and FQNEAQ (reference sequence).

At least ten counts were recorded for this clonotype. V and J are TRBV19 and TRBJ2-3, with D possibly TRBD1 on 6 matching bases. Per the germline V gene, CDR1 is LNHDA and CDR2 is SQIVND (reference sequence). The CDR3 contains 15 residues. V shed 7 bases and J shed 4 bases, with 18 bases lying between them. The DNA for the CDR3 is TGTGCCAGTACTCAACTAGGGACACCGTCAGATACGCAGTATTTT. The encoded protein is CASTQLGTPSDTQYF.

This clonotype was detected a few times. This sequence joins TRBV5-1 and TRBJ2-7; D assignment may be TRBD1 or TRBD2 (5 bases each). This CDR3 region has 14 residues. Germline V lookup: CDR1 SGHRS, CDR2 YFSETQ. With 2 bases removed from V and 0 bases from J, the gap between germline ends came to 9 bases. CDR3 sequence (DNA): TGCGCCAGCAGCTTTGGGACGGACTCCTACGAGCAGTACTTC. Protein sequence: CASSFGTDSYEQYF.

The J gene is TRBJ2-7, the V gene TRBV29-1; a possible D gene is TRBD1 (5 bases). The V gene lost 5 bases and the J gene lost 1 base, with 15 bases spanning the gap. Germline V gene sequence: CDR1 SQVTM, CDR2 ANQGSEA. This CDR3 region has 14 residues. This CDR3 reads CSVQGALTSYEQYF. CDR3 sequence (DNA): TGCAGCGTTCAGGGCGCCTTAACTTCCTACGAGCAGTACTTC.

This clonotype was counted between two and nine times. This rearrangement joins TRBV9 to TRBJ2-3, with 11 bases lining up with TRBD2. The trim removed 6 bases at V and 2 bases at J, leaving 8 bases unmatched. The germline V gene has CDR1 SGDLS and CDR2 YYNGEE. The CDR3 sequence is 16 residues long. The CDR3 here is CASTGTSGYFTDTQYF. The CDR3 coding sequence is TGTGCCAGCACAGGGACTAGCGGTTATTTCACAGATACGCAGTATTTT.

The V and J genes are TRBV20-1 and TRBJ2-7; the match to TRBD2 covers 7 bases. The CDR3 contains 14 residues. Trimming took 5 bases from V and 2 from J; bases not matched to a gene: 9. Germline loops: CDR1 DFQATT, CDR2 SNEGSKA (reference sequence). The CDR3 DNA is TGCAGTGCTGGGGGGAGGGACGCTGCCTACGAGCAGTACTTC. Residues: CSAGGRDAAYEQYF.

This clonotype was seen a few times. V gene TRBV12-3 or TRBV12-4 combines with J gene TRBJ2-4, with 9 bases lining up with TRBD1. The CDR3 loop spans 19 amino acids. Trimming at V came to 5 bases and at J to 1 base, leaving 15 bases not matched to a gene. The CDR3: CASSPTGGVGVWAKNIQYF. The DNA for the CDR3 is TGTGCCAGCAGTCCCACAGGGGGCGTTGGGGTTTGGGCCAAAAACATTCAGTACTTC.

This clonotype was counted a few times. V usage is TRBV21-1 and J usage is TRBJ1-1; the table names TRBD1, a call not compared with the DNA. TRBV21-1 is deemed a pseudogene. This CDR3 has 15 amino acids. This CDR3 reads CASSLRRTANTEAFF. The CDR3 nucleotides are TGTGCCAGCAGCCTAAGAAGGACAGCTAACACTGAAGCTTTCTTT.

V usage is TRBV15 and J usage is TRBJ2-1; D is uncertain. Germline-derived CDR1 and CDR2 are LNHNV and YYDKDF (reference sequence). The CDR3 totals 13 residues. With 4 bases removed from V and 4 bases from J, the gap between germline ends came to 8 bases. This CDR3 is CATSTRQYNEQFF. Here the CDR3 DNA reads TGTGCCACCAGCACACGACAATACAATGAGCAGTTCTTC.

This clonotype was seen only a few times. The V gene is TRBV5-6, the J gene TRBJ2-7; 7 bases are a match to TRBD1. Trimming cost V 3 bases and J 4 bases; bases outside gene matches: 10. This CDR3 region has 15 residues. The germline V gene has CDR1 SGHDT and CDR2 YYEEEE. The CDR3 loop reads CASSWGVQGSYEQYF. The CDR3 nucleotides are TGTGCCAGCAGCTGGGGAGTACAGGGGAGTTACGAGCAGTACTTC.